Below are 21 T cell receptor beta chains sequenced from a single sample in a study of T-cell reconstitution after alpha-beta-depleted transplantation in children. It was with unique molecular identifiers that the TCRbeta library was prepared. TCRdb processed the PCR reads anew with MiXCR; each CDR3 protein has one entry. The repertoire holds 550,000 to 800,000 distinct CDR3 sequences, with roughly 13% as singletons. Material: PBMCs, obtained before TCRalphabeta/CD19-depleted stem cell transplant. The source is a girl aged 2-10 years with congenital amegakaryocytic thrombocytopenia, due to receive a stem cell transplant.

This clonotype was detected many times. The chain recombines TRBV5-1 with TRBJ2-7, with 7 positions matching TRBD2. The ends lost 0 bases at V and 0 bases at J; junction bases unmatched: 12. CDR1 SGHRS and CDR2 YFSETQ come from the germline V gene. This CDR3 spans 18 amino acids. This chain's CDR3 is CASSLAIRLADSSYEQYF. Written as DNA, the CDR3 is TGCGCCAGCAGCTTGGCCATTCGGCTAGCGGATAGCTCCTACGAGCAGTACTTC.

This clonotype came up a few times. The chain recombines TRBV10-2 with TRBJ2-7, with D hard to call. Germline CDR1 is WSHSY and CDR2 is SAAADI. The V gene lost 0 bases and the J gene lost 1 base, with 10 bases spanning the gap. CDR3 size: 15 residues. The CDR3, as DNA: TGCGCCAGCAGTGAGTCGGGATCCGGATCCTACGAGCAGTACTTC. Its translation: CASSESGSGSYEQYF.

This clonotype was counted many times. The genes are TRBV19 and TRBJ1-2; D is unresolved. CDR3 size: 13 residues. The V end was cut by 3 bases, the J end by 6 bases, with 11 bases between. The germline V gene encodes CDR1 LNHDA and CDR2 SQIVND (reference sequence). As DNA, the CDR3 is TGTGCCAGTAGTATTCAGCCGACACATGGCTACACCTTC. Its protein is CASSIQPTHGYTF.

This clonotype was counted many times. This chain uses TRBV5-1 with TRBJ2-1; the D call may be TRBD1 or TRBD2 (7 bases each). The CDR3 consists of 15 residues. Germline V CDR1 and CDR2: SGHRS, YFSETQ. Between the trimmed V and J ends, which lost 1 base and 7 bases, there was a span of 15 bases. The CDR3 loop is CASSLYRGGSNEQFF. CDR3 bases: TGCGCCAGCAGCTTGTACAGGGGCGGGAGTAATGAGCAGTTCTTC.

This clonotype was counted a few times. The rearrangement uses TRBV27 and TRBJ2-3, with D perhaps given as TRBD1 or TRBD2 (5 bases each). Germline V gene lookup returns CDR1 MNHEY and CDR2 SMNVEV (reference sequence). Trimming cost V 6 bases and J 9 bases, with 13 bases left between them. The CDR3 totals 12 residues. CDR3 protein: CASSPGRRTQYF. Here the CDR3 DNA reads TGTGCCAGCAGCCCGGGACGGAGGACGCAGTATTTT.

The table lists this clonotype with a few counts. The chain's CDR3 is CSARDHRGRDFQYF. CDR3 bases: TGCAGTGCTAGAGATCACAGGGGGCGTGATTTTCAGTACTTC. The chain links TRBV20-1 to TRBJ2-4; 9 bases are a match to TRBD1. Germline lookup yields CDR1 DFQATT and CDR2 SNEGSKA (reference sequence). Trimming took 0 bases from V and 11 from J; bases not matched to a gene: 8. The length of the CDR3 is 14 residues.

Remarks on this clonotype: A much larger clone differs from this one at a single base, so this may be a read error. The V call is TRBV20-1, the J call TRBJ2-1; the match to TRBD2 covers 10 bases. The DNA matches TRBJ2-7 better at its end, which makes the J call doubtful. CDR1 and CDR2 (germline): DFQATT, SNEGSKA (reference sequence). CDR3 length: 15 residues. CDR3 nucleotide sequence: TGCAGTGCTCCATCAACTAGCGGGGCTTACAATGAGCAGTACTTC. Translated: CSAPSTSGAYNEQYF.

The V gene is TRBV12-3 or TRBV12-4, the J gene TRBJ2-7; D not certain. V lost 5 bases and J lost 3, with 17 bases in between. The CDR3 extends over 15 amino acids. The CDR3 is CASSGELGYRYEQYF. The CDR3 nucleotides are TGTGCCAGCAGTGGGGAATTGGGGTATCGCTACGAGCAGTACTTC.

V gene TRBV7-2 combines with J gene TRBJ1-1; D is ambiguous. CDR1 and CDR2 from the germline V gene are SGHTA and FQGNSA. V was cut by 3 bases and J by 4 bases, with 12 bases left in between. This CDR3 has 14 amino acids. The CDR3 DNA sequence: TGTGCCAGCAGCTTGGCACAGTTTATCACTGAAGCTTTCTTT. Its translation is CASSLAQFITEAFF.

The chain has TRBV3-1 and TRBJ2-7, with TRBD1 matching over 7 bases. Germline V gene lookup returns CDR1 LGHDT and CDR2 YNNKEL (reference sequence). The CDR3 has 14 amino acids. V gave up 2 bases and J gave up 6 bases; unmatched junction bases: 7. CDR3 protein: CASSQTGTVFEQYF. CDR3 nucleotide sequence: TGTGCCAGCAGCCAAACCGGGACAGTGTTCGAGCAGTACTTC.

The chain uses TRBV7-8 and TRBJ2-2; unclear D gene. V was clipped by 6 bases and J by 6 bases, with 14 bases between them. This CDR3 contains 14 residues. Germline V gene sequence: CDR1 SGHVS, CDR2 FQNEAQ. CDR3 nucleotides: TGTGCCAGCAGTTACCATGAGCGTTCCGGGGAGCTGTTTTTT. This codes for CASSYHERSGELFF.

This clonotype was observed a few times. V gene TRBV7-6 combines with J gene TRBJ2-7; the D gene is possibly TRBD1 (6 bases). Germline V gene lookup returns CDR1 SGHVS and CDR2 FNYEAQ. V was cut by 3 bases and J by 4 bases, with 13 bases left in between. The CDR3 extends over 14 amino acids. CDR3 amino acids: CASSFRGTGYEQYF. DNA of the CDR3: TGTGCCAGCAGCTTCAGGGGTACGGGGTACGAGCAGTACTTC.

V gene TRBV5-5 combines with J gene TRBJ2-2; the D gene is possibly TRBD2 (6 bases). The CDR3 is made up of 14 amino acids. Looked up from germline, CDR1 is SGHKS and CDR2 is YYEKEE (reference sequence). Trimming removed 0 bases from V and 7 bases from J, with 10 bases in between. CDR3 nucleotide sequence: TGTGCCAGCAGCTTGGGCGGGGTAGGCGGGGAGCTGTTTTTT. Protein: CASSLGGVGGELFF. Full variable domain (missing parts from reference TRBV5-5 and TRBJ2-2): DAGVTQSPTHLIKTRGQQVTLRCSPISGHKSVSWYQQVLGQGPQFIFQYYEKEERGRGNFPDRFSARQFPNYSSELNVNALLLGDSALYLCASSLGGVGGELFFGEGSRLTVL.

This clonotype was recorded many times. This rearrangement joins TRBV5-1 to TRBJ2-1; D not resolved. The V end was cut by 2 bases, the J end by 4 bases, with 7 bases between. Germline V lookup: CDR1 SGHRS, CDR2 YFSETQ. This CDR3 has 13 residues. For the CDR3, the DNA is TGCGCCAGCAGCTTCCGCGAATACAATGAGCAGTTCTTC. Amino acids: CASSFREYNEQFF.

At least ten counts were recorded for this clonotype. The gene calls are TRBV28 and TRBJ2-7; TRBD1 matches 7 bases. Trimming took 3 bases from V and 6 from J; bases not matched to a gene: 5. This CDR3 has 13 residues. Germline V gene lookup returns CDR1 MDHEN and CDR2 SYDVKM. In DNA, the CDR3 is TGTGCCAGCAGTTTGACAGGGCTGCTCGAGCAGTACTTC. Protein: CASSLTGLLEQYF.

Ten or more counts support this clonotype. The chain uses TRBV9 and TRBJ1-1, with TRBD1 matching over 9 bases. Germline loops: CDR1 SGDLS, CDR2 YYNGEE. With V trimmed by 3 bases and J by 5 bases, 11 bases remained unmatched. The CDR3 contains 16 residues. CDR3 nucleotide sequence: TGTGCCAGCAGCGCCCTACGACAGGGGGTAGGGACTGAAGCTTTCTTT. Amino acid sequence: CASSALRQGVGTEAFF.

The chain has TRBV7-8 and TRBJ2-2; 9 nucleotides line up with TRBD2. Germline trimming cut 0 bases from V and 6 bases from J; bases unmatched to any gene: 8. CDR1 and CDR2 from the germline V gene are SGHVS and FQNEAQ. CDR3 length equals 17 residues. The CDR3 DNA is TGTGCCAGCAGCTTAGCCCTGGCGGGAGGGCCCTCCGGGGAGCTGTTTTTT. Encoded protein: CASSLALAGGPSGELFF.

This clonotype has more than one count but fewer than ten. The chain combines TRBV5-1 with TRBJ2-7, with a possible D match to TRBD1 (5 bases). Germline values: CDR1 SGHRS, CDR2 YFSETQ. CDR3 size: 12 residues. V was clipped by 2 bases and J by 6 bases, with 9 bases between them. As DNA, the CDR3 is TGCGCCAGCAGCTTTCGTACAGGCGAGCAGTACTTC. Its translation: CASSFRTGEQYF.

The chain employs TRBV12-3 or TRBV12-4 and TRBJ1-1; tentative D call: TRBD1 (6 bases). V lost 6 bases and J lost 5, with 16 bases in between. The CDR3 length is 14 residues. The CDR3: CASRPRGFSTEAFF. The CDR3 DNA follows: TGTGCCAGCAGACCCAGGGGTTTTAGTACTGAAGCTTTCTTT.

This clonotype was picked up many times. The CDR3 is CASSVRVYGYTF. CDR3 coding DNA: TGTGCCAGCAGCGTCCGGGTCTATGGCTACACCTTC. The rearrangement uses TRBV5-6 and TRBJ1-2; the D is unclear. Looked up from germline, CDR1 is SGHDT and CDR2 is YYEEEE. The CDR3 totals 12 residues. V lost 4 bases and J lost 4, with 8 bases in between.

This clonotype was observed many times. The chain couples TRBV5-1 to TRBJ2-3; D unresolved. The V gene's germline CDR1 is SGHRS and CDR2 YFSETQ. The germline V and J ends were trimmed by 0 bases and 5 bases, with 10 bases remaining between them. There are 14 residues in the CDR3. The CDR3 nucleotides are TGCGCCAGCAGCTTGGCCGGCTGGGGAGATACGCAGTATTTT. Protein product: CASSLAGWGDTQYF.